What follows describes a single TCR beta chain. No antigen is known for it. Data came from immunoSEQ multiplex PCR; TCRdb stores just in-frame clones and leaves some out. This table holds just over 2,000,000 clones, about 95% found once. The naive CD8 fraction comprised CD45RO-negative cells positively selected for CCR7 and excluded terminally differentiated effector memory CD45RA+ cells. This sample is part of a study of shared clonotypes between healthy human individuals. Study as a whole: Donors had three CD4 naive, three CD4 memory, two CD8 naive and one CD8 memory plate apiece.

Study-level points and caveats: Naive subsets tended to show greater estimated richness than memory subsets. Donor clonotype sharing was expected to depend on sequencing depth.

V gave up 6 bases and J gave up 0 bases, with 18 bases separating them. CDR1 ENHRY and CDR2 SYGVKD come from the germline V gene. The CDR3 is 17 amino acids. Sequencing input: naive CD8+ T cells sorted from blood. This TCR was sampled from a man between 18 and 35 years old in good health. V usage is TRBV10-3 and J usage is TRBJ2-1; perhaps TRBD2 as D (6 bases). The CDR3 DNA follows: TGTGCCATCAGAGAGGGAGGAGGGGAGGTCTCCTACAATGAGCAGTTCTTC. Translation: CAIREGGGEVSYNEQFF.